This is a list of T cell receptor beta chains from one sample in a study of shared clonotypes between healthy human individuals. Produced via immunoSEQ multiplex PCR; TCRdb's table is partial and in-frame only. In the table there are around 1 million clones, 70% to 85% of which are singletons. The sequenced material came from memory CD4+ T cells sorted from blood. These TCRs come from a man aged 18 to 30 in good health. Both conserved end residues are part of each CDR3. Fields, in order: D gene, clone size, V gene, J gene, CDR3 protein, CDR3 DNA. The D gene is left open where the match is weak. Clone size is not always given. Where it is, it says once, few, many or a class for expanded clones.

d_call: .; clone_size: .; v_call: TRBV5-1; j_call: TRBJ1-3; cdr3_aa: CASSRLNLGSGNTIYF; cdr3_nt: TGCGCCAGCAGCCGATTAAATTTAGGGTCAGGGAACACCATATATTTT
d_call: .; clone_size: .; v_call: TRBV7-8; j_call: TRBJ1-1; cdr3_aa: CASSFRSWNTEAFF; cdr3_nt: TGTGCCAGCAGCTTCCGTTCGTGGAACACTGAAGCTTTCTTT
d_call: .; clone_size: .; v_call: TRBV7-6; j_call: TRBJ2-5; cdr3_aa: CASSPGTVGETQYF; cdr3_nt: TGTGCCAGCAGTCCCGGGACCGTAGGAGAGACCCAGTACTTC
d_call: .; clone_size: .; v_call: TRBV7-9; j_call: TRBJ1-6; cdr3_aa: CASSFGNLLDSPLHF; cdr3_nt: TGTGCCAGCAGCTTCGGGAACTTATTGGATTCACCCCTCCACTTT
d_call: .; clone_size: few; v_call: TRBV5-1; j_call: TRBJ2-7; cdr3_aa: CASSLGQGGYEQYF; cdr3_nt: TGCGCCAGCAGCTTGGGTCAGGGAGGCTACGAGCAGTACTTC
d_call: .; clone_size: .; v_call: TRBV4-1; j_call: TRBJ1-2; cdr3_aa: CASSQEGGSSYGYTF; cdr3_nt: TGCGCCAGCAGCCAAGAGGGAGGGTCGAGCTATGGCTACACCTTC
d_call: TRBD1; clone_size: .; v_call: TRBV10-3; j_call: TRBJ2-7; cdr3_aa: CAISAPTGTGNHEQYF; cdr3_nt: TGTGCCATCAGTGCCCCGACCGGGACAGGGAATCACGAGCAGTACTTC
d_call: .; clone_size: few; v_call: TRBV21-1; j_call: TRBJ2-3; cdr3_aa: CASSRGGTDTQYF; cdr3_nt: TGTGCCAGCAGCCGGGGGGGCACAGATACGCAGTATTTT
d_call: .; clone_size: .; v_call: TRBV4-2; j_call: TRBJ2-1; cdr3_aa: CASSQGSSDNEQFF; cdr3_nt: TGTGCCAGCAGCCAAGGCTCTAGCGACAATGAGCAGTTCTTC
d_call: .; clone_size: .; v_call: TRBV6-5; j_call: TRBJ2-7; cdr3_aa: CAVRGGGSYEQYF; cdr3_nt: TGTGCCGTCCGTGGCGGTGGGTCCTACGAGCAGTACTTC
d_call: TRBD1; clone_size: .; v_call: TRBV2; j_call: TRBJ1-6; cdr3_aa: CASRRTGQTSPLHF; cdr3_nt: TGTGCCAGTAGAAGGACAGGGCAGACTTCACCCCTCCACTTT
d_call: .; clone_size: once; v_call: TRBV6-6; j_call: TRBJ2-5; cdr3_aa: CASSLSLQQETQYF; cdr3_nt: TGTGCCAGCAGCCTCAGTTTGCAGCAAGAGACCCAGTACTTC
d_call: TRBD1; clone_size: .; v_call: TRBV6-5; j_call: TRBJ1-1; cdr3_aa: CASSYSGTGQREAFF; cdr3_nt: TGTGCCAGCAGTTACTCGGGGACAGGGCAGCGTGAAGCTTTCTTT
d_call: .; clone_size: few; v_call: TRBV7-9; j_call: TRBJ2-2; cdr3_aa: CASSLDVGSPGELFF; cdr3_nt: TGTGCCAGCAGCTTAGACGTCGGTTCACCCGGGGAGCTGTTTTTT
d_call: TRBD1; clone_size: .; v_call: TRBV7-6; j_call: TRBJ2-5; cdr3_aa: CASSKGTGGIGETQYF; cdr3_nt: TGTGCCAGCAGCAAGGGGACAGGGGGCATCGGAGAGACCCAGTACTTC
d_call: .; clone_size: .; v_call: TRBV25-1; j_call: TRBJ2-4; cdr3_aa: CASSTGLAKNIQYF; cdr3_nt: TGTGCCAGCAGTACCGGGCTAGCCAAAAACATTCAGTACTTC
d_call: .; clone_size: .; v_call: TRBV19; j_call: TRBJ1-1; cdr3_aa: CASSIDSGYLNTEAFF; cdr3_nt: TGTGCCAGTAGTATAGACTCGGGATATTTGAACACTGAAGCTTTCTTT
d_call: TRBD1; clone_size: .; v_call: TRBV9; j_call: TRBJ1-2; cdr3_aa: CASSPRDRNYGYTF; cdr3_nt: TGTGCCAGCAGCCCCCGGGACAGGAACTATGGCTACACCTTC
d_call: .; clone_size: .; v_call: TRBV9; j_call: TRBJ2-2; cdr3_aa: CASSGYQGLGGELFF; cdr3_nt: TGTGCCAGCAGCGGATACCAGGGGCTCGGCGGGGAGCTGTTTTTT
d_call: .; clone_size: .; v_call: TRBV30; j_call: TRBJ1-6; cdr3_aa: CAWSRSENSPLHF; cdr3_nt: TGTGCCTGGAGTCGTTCAGAAAATTCACCCCTCCACTTT
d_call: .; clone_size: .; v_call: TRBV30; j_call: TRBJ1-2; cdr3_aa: CAWSRGLSGYTF; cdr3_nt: TGTGCCTGGAGCCGCGGACTCTCCGGCTACACCTTC
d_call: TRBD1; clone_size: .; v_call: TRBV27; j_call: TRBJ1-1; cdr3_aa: CASKQGAGVNTEAFF; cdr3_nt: TGTGCCAGCAAACAGGGGGCGGGCGTGAACACTGAAGCTTTCTTT
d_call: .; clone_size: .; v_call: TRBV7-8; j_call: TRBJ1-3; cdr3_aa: CASEGTGNTIYF; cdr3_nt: TGTGCCAGCGAGGGAACTGGAAACACCATATATTTT
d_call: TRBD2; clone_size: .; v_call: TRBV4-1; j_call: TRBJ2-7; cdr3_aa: CASSRHPGTSGRSRSYEQYF; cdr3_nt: TGCGCCAGCAGCCGCCATCCAGGGACTAGCGGGAGGTCTCGATCCTACGAGCAGTACTTC
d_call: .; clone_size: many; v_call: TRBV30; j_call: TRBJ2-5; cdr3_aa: CAWGGVQETQYF; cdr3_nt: TGTGCCTGGGGGGGCGTTCAAGAGACCCAGTACTTC
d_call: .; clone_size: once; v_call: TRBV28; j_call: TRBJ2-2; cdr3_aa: CASSLRPVTGELFF; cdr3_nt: TGTGCCAGCAGTCTCCGACCAGTAACCGGGGAGCTGTTTTTT
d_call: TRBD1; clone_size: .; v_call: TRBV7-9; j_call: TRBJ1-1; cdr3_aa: CASSSRTGGPEAFF; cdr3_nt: TGTGCCAGCAGCTCTAGGACAGGGGGCCCTGAAGCTTTCTTT
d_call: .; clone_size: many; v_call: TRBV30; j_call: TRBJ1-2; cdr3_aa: CAWKRQNYYGYTF; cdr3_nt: TGTGCCTGGAAGCGGCAGAACTACTATGGCTACACCTTC
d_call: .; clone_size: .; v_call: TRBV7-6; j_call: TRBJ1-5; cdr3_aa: CASSLTPSNQPQHF; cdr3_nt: TGTGCCAGCAGCTTAACCCCTAGCAATCAGCCCCAGCATTTT
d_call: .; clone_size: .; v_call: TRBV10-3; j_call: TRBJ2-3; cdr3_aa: CAISEADTQYF; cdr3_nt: TGTGCCATCAGTGAGGCGGATACGCAGTATTTT
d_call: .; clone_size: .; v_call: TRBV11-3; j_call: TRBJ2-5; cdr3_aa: CASSLGPDQTQYF; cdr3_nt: TGTGCCAGCAGCTTGGGGCCCGACCAGACCCAGTACTTC
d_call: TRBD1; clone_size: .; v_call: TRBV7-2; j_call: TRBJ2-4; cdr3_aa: CASSLATGQGLIQYF; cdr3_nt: TGTGCCAGCAGCTTAGCCACGGGACAGGGGCTCATTCAGTACTTC
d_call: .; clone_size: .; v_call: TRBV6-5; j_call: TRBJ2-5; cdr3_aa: CASSLLSLGETQYF; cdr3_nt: TGTGCCAGCAGTCTTCTGTCTCTAGGGGAGACCCAGTACTTC
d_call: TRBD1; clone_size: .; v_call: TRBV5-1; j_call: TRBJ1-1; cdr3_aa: CASSLEGTGTTEAFF; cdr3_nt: TGCGCCAGCAGCTTGGAAGGGACAGGTACCACTGAAGCTTTCTTT
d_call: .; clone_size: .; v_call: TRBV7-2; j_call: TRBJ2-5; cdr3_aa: CASSLGRETQYF; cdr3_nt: TGTGCCAGCAGCTTAGGAAGAGAGACCCAGTACTTC
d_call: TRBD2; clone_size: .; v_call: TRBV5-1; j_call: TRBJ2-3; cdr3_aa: CASSYGTSGFTDTQYF; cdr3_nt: TGCGCCAGCAGCTACGGGACTAGCGGGTTCACAGATACGCAGTATTTT
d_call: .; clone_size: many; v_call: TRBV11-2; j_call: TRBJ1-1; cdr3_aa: CASSLDGRGGQDEAFF; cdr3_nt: TGTGCCAGCAGCTTAGATGGTAGAGGGGGGCAAGATGAAGCTTTCTTT
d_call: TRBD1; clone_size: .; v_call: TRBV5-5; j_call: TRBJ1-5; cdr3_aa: CASSLETGANQPQHF; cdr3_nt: TGTGCCAGCAGCTTGGAGACAGGGGCCAATCAGCCCCAGCATTTT
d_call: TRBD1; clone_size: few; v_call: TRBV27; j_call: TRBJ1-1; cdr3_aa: CASSSDRATTEAFF; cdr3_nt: TGTGCCAGCAGTTCTGACAGGGCCACCACTGAAGCTTTCTTT
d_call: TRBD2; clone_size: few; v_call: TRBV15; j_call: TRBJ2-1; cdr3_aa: CATSRGRLAGSYNEQFF; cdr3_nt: TGTGCCACCAGCAGAGGACGGCTAGCGGGGAGTTACAATGAGCAGTTCTTC
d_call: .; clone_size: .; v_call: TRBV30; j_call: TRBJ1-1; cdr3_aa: CAWSIPRGGRNTEAFF; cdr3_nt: TGTGCCTGGAGTATTCCTCGCGGGGGCCGTAACACTGAAGCTTTCTTT
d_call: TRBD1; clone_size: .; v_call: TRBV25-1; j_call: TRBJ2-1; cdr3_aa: CASSADRVSYNEQFF; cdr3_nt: TGTGCCAGCAGTGCAGACAGGGTAAGCTACAATGAGCAGTTCTTC
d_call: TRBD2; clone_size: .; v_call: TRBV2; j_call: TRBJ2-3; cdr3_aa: CASPMTSGGAVDTQYF; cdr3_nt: TGTGCCAGCCCCATGACTAGCGGGGGGGCCGTAGATACGCAGTATTTT
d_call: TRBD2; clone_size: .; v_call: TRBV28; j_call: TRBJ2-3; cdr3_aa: CASSFSPGGIDTQYF; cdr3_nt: TGTGCCAGTAGTTTTTCACCGGGGGGGATAGATACGCAGTATTTT
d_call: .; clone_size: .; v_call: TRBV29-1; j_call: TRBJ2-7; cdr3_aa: CSVVSVYEQYF; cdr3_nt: TGCAGCGTTGTATCGGTTTACGAGCAGTACTTC
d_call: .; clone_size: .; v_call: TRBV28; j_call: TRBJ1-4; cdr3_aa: CASSLVQMNEKLFF; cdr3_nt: TGTGCCAGCAGTTTAGTGCAGATGAATGAAAAACTGTTTTTT
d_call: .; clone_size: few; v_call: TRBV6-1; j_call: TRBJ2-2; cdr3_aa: CASNSGITTGELFF; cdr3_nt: TGTGCCAGCAACTCAGGGATTACCACCGGGGAGCTGTTTTTT
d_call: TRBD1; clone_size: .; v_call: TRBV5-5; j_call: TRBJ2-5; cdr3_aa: CASTRTGVHSETQYF; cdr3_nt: TGTGCCAGCACTAGGACAGGGGTTCATTCAGAGACCCAGTACTTC
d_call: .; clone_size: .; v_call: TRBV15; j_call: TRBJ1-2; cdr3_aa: CATSRAAGFNYGYTF; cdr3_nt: TGTGCCACCAGCAGAGCGGCAGGTTTTAACTATGGCTACACCTTC
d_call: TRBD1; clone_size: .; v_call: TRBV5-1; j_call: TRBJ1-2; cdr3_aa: CASSRGTGLSYGYTF; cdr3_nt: TGCGCCAGCAGCCGCGGGACAGGACTGAGCTATGGCTACACCTTC
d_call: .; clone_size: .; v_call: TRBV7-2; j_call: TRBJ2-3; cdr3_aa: CASSLGDSPDTQYF; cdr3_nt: TGTGCCAGCAGCTTAGGGGACTCCCCAGATACGCAGTATTTT
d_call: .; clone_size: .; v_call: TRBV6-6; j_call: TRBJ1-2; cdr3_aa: CASSSFGGGYGYTF; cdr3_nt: TGTGCCAGCAGCTCCTTCGGGGGAGGCTATGGCTACACCTTC
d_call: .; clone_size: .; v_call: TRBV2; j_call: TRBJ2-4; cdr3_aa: CASSEGTPHQYF; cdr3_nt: TGTGCCAGCAGTGAAGGGACACCCCATCAGTACTTC
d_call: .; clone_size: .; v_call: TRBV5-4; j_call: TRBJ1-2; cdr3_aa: CASSRRINYGYTF; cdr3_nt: TGTGCCAGCAGCCGGCGGATAAACTATGGCTACACCTTC
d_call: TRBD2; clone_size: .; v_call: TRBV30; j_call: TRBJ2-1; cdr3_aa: CAWSLETSLEQFF; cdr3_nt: TGTGCCTGGAGCCTCGAGACTAGCCTGGAGCAGTTCTTC
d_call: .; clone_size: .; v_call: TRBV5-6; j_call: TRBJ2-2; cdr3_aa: CASSLSSYTGELFF; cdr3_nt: TGTGCCAGCAGCTTGAGTAGCTACACCGGGGAGCTGTTTTTT
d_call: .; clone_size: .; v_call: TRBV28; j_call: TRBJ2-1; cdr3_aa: CASSLQYNEQFF; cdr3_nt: TGTGCCAGCAGTTTACAGTACAATGAGCAGTTCTTC
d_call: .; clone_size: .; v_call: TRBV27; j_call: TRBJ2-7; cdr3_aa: CASSFVGSSYEQYF; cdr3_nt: TGTGCCAGCAGTTTCGTAGGGAGCTCCTACGAGCAGTACTTC
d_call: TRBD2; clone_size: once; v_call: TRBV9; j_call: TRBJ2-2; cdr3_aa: CASSFRGGANTGELFF; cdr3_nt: TGTGCCAGCAGCTTTCGCGGGGGGGCCAACACCGGGGAGCTGTTTTTT